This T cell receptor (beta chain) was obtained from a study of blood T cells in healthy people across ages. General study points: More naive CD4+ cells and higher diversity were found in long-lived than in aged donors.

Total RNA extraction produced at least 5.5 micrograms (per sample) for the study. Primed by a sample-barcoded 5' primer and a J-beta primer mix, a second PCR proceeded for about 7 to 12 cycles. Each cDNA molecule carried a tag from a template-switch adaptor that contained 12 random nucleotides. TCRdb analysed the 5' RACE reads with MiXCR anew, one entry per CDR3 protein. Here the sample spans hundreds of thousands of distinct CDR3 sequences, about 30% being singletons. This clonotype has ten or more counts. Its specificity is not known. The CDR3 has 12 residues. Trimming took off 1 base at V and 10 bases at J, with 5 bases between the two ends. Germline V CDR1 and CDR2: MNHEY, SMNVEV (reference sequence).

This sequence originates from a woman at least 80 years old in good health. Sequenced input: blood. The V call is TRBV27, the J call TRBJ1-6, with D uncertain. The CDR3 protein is CASSLYGSPLHF. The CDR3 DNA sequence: TGTGCCAGCAGTTTATACGGGTCACCCCTCCACTTT.